What follows describes a single T cell receptor (beta chain). Sequenced by immunoSEQ multiplex PCR; TCRdb stores in-frame clones only, minus some. The sample includes over 100,000 clones, around 86% seen only once; the top ten take more than 9.5%. This sample was included in a study of blood T cell repertoires in COVID-19. The V and J ends lost 5 bases and 5 bases respectively, with 17 bases between them. Germline CDR1 reads SGHDT; CDR2 reads YYEEEE. This CDR3 has 14 residues. This TCR came from a woman in her 70s with COVID-19, enrolled during active disease. The specimen was peripheral blood. The chain uses TRBV5-6 and TRBJ2-7, with a tentative D call TRBD1 (6 bases). CDR3 sequence reads: CASSRAGQLHEQYF. In DNA, the CDR3 is TGTGCCAGCAGTCGGGCCGGACAGCTACACGAGCAGTACTTC.